The 21 T cell receptor beta chains below come from one sample, sequenced in a study of cytomegalovirus exposure and HLA in healthy donors. The study ran its PCR with 60 Vbeta and 13 Jbeta primers. The protocol was immunoSEQ multiplex PCR, while the TCRdb copy is restricted to in-frame clones and leaves out a portion. The table includes about 170,000 clones, 62% detected once. Sequenced: PBMCs. The origin of the receptors is a man in his forties in good health and CMV-seronegative.

The rearrangement joins TRBV7-6 to TRBJ2-2; no clear D gene. Germline CDR1 and CDR2: SGHVS and FNYEAQ. The V end was cut by 5 bases, the J end by 5 bases, with 12 bases between. The CDR3 sequence is 14 residues long. CDR3 loop: CASSHTVITGELFF. The CDR3 DNA reads TGTGCCAGCAGCCACACAGTTATTACCGGGGAGCTGTTTTTT.

The rearrangement uses TRBV30 and TRBJ1-3; 8 nucleotides agree with TRBD1. Germline CDR1 and CDR2: GTSNPN and SVGIG (reference sequence). After removal of 2 bases from V and 2 bases from J, the junction contained 8 bases not matched to a gene. This CDR3 is built from 16 residues. For the CDR3, the DNA is TGTGCCTGGAGTCCACAGGGGGGGTTACCTGGAAACACCATATATTTT. Translating gives CAWSPQGGLPGNTIYF.

The CDR3 sequence is CASSRMGDSNYNSPLHF. The DNA of the CDR3 is TGTGCCAGCAGCCGCATGGGTGACAGCAACTATAATTCACCCCTCCACTTT. The V call is TRBV4-2, the J call TRBJ1-6, with D maybe TRBD1 (5 bases). Germline CDR1 is LGHNA and CDR2 is YNFKEQ. This CDR3 comprises 17 residues. Trimming took off 4 bases at V and 3 bases at J, with 16 bases between the two ends.

V and J are TRBV7-9 and TRBJ2-7; TRBD2 matches at 10 bases. Germline trimming cut 5 bases from V and 3 bases from J; bases unmatched to any gene: 16. Germline V gene sequence: CDR1 SEHNR, CDR2 FQNEAQ (reference sequence). The CDR3 extends over 18 amino acids. CDR3 sequence (DNA): TGTGCCAGCAGCCCCAAAATCCGACTAGCGGGCCCCGACTACGAGCAGTACTTC. The encoded protein is CASSPKIRLAGPDYEQYF.

The rearrangement links TRBV7-9 to TRBJ1-6, with a possible D match to TRBD1 (5 bases). Germline loops: CDR1 SEHNR, CDR2 FQNEAQ (reference sequence). The V end was cut by 4 bases, the J end by 2 bases, with 18 bases between. The CDR3 runs to 18 residues. The CDR3 bases are TGTGCCAGCAGCTCCCGGTCGGAGGGGCGCCCCTATAATTCACCCCTCCACTTT. This translates into CASSSRSEGRPYNSPLHF.

The gene calls are TRBV4-2 and TRBJ2-3; D is possibly TRBD2 (5 bases). CDR1 LGHNA and CDR2 YNFKEQ come from the germline V gene. V lost 0 bases to trimming and J lost 2 bases, with 9 bases between them. The CDR3 totals 15 residues. The DNA for the CDR3 is TGTGCCAGCAGCCAAGAGCGGGCTAACACAGATACGCAGTATTTT. This codes for CASSQERANTDTQYF.

This chain connects TRBV9 to TRBJ2-1, with 16 bases lining up with TRBD2. Germline V gene sequence: CDR1 SGDLS, CDR2 YYNGEE. V shed 6 bases and J 9 bases; nucleotides not matched to a gene: 6. The CDR3 covers 15 residues. CDR3 region: CASTTGTSGRAEQFF. The CDR3 bases are TGTGCCAGCACCACCGGGACTAGCGGGAGGGCTGAGCAGTTCTTC.

This rearrangement joins TRBV10-3 to TRBJ2-3; 8 positions match TRBD2. The junction had 7 bases not matched to a gene; V was cut back by 8 bases and J by 0 bases. Germline assignment: CDR1 ENHRY and CDR2 SYGVKD. The CDR3 has 15 amino acids. The CDR3 here is CAISVGGESTDTQYF. The CDR3 coding sequence is TGTGCCATCTCTGTCGGGGGGGAAAGCACAGATACGCAGTATTTT.

The chain is built from TRBV4-1 and TRBJ1-4; TRBD1 matches 8 bases. The CDR3 runs to 17 residues. From germline, CDR1 is MGHRA and CDR2 YSYEKL. V trimming: 0 bases; J trimming: 5 bases; junction bases outside the gene matches: 8. CDR3 residues: CASSQDRFGDRNEKLFF. DNA for the CDR3: TGCGCCAGCAGCCAAGATAGGTTTGGGGACAGGAATGAAAAACTGTTTTTT.

This chain connects TRBV2 to TRBJ1-5; 7 bases agree with TRBD1. V lost 1 base and J lost 5; bases outside the gene matches: 11. The CDR3 length is 17 residues. The germline V gene has CDR1 SNHLY and CDR2 FYNNEI. The CDR3 loop is CASSEEAMTGFDQPQHF. The CDR3 DNA reads as TGTGCCAGCAGTGAAGAGGCCATGACAGGGTTCGATCAGCCCCAGCATTTT.

This clone was detected only a few times. This chain links TRBV7-2 with TRBJ2-3; D is undetermined. V was trimmed by 4 bases and J by 7 bases, leaving 6 bases between them. The germline V gene has CDR1 SGHTA and CDR2 FQGNSA. The CDR3 extends over 11 amino acids. The CDR3 is CASSSGYTQYF. The CDR3 bases are TGTGCCAGCAGCTCCGGGTATACGCAGTATTTT.

The rearrangement uses TRBV7-2 and TRBJ1-2; D ambiguous. Between the trimmed V and J ends, which lost 6 bases and 2 bases, there was a span of 10 bases. CDR3 length: 13 amino acids. Per germline, CDR1 SGHTA and CDR2 FQGNSA. CDR3 coding DNA: TGTGCCAGCAGGTTTCCGGGGAACTATGGCTACACCTTC. Its protein product is CASRFPGNYGYTF.

This sequence joins TRBV7-9 and TRBJ2-5; TRBD1 is a possible D gene (5 bases). The CDR3 is 14 amino acids. The V gene lost 1 base and the J gene lost 5 bases, with 11 bases spanning the gap. CDR1 and CDR2 (germline): SEHNR, FQNEAQ (reference sequence). The chain's CDR3 is CASSLVLGLETQYF. The DNA for the CDR3 is TGTGCCAGCAGCTTAGTACTGGGGCTGGAGACCCAGTACTTC.

CDR3 bases: TGTGCCACCAGCACTACCGGACTAGCGGGGGGGACTAGCACAGATACGCAGTATTTT. This codes for CATSTTGLAGGTSTDTQYF. This chain connects TRBV15 to TRBJ2-3; TRBD2 matches at 15 bases. CDR3 length equals 19 residues. Losses at the gene ends were 4 bases for V and 0 bases for J; bases not matched to a gene: 8. Germline-derived CDR1 and CDR2 are LNHNV and YYDKDF (reference sequence).

The chain employs TRBV4-1 and TRBJ2-7, with 7 nucleotides matching TRBD1. This CDR3 contains 16 residues. Germline lookup yields CDR1 MGHRA and CDR2 YSYEKL. The trim removed 5 bases at V and 3 bases at J, leaving 13 bases unmatched. CDR3 amino acids: CASSYSLGQGVYEQYF. CDR3 DNA: TGCGCCAGCAGCTATTCCCTCGGGCAGGGGGTCTACGAGCAGTACTTC.

This clone was recorded a few times. The chain combines TRBV28 with TRBJ1-1; 10 positions match TRBD1. CDR3 length: 16 amino acids. The V gene's germline CDR1 is MDHEN and CDR2 SYDVKM. V lost 1 base and J lost 7; bases outside the gene matches: 9. CDR3 nucleotide sequence: TGTGCCAGCAGTTTATCCGGGACAGGGGCGTCGAGTGAAGCTTTCTTT. Translated, it gives CASSLSGTGASSEAFF.

V gene TRBV11-3 combines with J gene TRBJ2-1, with TRBD2 identical over 10 bases. The J segment lost 5 bases and the V segment lost 5 bases, leaving 9 bases of the junction unmatched. Germline V gene lookup returns CDR1 SGHNT and CDR2 YENEEA. The CDR3 loop spans 16 amino acids. This CDR3 reads CASSAGSGLADNEQFF. CDR3 nucleotide sequence: TGTGCCAGCAGCGCGGGGTCCGGACTAGCGGACAATGAGCAGTTCTTC. Drawing the rest from reference TRBV11-3 and TRBJ2-1, the complete variable domain is EAGVVQSPRYKIIEKKQPVAFWCNPISGHNTLYWYLQNLGQGPELLIRYENEEAVDDSQLPKDRFSAERLKGVDSTLKIQPAELGDSAVYLCASSAGSGLADNEQFFGPGTRLTVL.

This chain joins TRBV10-3 and TRBJ2-7; 7 nucleotides agree with TRBD1. Germline CDR1 ENHRY, CDR2 SYGVKD. The CDR3 is made up of 19 amino acids. V dropped 6 bases and J dropped 2; count of bases not matched to a gene: 22. DNA of the CDR3: TGTGCCATCAGCCTTACGAACGGGACAGCAGCACTTGCAACCTACGAGCAGTACTTC. Protein: CAISLTNGTAALATYEQYF.

This chain links TRBV7-8 with TRBJ2-1; 9 bases fit TRBD2. With 5 bases clipped from V and 6 bases from J, the junction kept 11 bases outside the gene matches. This CDR3 comprises 16 residues. Looked up from germline, CDR1 is SGHVS and CDR2 is FQNEAQ. CDR3 in DNA: TGTGCCAGCAGCGACGCTGAGCGGGGGGATCGCAATGAGCAGTTCTTC. Translated, it gives CASSDAERGDRNEQFF.

The gene calls are TRBV30 and TRBJ2-3, with 7 bases identical to TRBD2. This CDR3 spans 15 amino acids. CDR1 and CDR2 from the germline V gene are GTSNPN and SVGIG (reference sequence). V gave up 1 base and J gave up 2 bases; unmatched junction bases: 6. The CDR3 region is CAWSAPGLPTDTQYF. CDR3 in DNA: TGTGCCTGGAGTGCCCCGGGACTACCCACAGATACGCAGTATTTT.

V and J are TRBV5-5 and TRBJ1-1; TRBD1 might be the D (5 bases). Germline CDR1 SGHKS, CDR2 YYEKEE (reference sequence). The CDR3 length is 15 residues. V was trimmed by 4 bases and J by 4 bases, leaving 17 bases between them. DNA for the CDR3: TGTGCCAGCAGCCTCAGGGTCTCTGGTATCACTGAAGCTTTCTTT. Its translation is CASSLRVSGITEAFF.